This T cell receptor beta chain was recorded in a study of T cells in women clearing cervical HPV infection. Study-wide findings and caveats: Repertoire richness, not evenness, was significantly elevated in CIN3+ cases versus controls.

CDR1 KGHDR and CDR2 SFDVKD come from the germline V gene. This CDR3 comprises 17 residues. Trimming removed 6 bases from V and 3 bases from J; junction bases left unmatched: 11. Concerning this clone: Its antigen is as yet unknown. The sequence runs out 3 residues before the end of the CDR3; the remainder is reconstructed from the germline J gene.

TCRdb's copy holds only in-frame clones and misses some; the assay was immunoSEQ multiplex PCR. This table lists tens of thousands of clones. This clonotype was sampled from a woman between 18 and 75 years old with a cervical HPV16 infection that either progressed to CIN3+ or cleared (not recorded which). The sequenced sample consisted of blood buffy coat. The chain combines TRBV24-1 with TRBJ2-7; 12 nucleotides align to TRBD1. Partial CDR3 DNA: TGTGCCACCAGTTCTACACCGGGACAGGGGGCCCGCTACGAG. Encoded protein: CATSSTPGQGARYE. The whole CDR3 protein reads CATSSTPGQGARYEQYF.